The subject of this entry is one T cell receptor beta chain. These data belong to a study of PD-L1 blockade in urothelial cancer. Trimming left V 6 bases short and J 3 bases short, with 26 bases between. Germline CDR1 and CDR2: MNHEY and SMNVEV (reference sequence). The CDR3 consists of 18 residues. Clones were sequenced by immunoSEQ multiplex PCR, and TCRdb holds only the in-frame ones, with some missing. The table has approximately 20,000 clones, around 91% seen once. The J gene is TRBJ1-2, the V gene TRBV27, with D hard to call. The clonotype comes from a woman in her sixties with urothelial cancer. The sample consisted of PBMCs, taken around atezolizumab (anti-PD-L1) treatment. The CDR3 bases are TGTGCCAGCAGATATTATGAGGGAACAGATGCTTCTCACTATGGCTACACCTTC. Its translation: CASRYYEGTDASHYGYTF.